These 6 T cell receptor beta chains came from one sample sequenced in a study. TCRdb independently ran MiXCR on the RT-PCR reads; one entry per CDR3 protein. The table has more than 600,000 distinct CDR3 sequences, about 14% seen once. Specimen: memory CD4+ T cells from blood. The receptor source for this set is a female donor in good health, serving as a healthy control.

The table lists this clonotype with a few counts. This rearrangement joins TRBV24-1 to TRBJ2-5, with D perhaps TRBD1 (6 bases). V lost 4 bases and J 2 bases, leaving 13 bases between the germline ends. CDR1 is KGHDR and CDR2 is SFDVKD in the germline V gene. The CDR3 is made up of 15 amino acids. CDR3 DNA sequence: TGTGCCACCAGTGAACCACAGGGCCGTCAAGAGACCCAGTACTTC. This gives the protein CATSEPQGRQETQYF.

This clonotype was recorded many times. This chain connects TRBV7-2 to TRBJ2-3; unclear D gene. V was clipped by 4 bases and J by 6 bases, with 8 bases between them. CDR1 and CDR2 (germline): SGHTA, FQGNSA. CDR3 length: 12 residues. The CDR3 spells CASSSTMDTQYF. Written as DNA, the CDR3 is TGTGCCAGCAGCTCAACAATGGATACGCAGTATTTT.

The V gene is TRBV12-3 or TRBV12-4, the J gene TRBJ1-1; 10 positions match TRBD1. J was trimmed by 5 bases and V by 2 bases; bases with no gene match: 5. This CDR3 spans 15 amino acids. CDR3 bases: TGTGCCAGCAGTTTATGGGACAGGGGATCTACTGAAGCTTTCTTT. This sequence encodes CASSLWDRGSTEAFF.

The chain links TRBV7-2 to TRBJ2-5; 8 bases agree with TRBD2. The CDR3 length is 16 residues. Germline V gives CDR1 SGHTA, CDR2 FQGNSA. The V segment lost 4 bases and the J segment 7 bases; nucleotides outside the gene matches: 14. CDR3 nucleotides: TGTGCCAGCAGCTCCTCGGGGGGGCCTATGCAGGGGACCCAGTACTTC. This encodes CASSSSGGPMQGTQYF.

The rearrangement uses TRBV7-2 and TRBJ1-4; D is uncertain. Germline V gene sequence: CDR1 SGHTA, CDR2 FQGNSA. The CDR3 totals 14 residues. V lost 1 base, J lost 8 bases, and 11 bases lay in between. This CDR3 is CASSLGSGFEKLFF. The CDR3 DNA reads TGTGCCAGCAGCTTAGGCTCCGGTTTCGAAAAACTGTTTTTT.

This clonotype was seen many times. The gene calls are TRBV12-3 or TRBV12-4 and TRBJ2-7, with 13 bases lining up with TRBD2. The J segment lost 6 bases and the V segment lost 5 bases, leaving 7 bases of the junction unmatched. The CDR3 is 15 amino acids. This CDR3 reads CASSPLAGGVTEQYF. The CDR3 coding sequence is TGTGCCAGCAGTCCACTAGCGGGGGGGGTTACCGAGCAGTACTTC.